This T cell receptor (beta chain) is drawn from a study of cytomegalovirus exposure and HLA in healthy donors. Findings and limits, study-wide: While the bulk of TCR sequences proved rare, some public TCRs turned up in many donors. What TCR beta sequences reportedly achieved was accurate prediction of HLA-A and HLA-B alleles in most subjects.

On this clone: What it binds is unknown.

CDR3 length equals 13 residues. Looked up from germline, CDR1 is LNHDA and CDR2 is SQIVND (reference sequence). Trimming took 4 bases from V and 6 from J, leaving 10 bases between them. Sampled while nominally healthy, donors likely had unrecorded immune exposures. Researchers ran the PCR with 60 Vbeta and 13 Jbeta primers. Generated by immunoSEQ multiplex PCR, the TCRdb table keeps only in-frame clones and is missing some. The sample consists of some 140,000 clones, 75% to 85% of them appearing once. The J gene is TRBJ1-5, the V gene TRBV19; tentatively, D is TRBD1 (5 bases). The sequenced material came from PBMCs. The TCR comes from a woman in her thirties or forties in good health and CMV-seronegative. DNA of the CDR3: TGTGCCAGTAGTACCCTGGGGGGTCAGCCCCAGCATTTT. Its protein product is CASSTLGGQPQHF.